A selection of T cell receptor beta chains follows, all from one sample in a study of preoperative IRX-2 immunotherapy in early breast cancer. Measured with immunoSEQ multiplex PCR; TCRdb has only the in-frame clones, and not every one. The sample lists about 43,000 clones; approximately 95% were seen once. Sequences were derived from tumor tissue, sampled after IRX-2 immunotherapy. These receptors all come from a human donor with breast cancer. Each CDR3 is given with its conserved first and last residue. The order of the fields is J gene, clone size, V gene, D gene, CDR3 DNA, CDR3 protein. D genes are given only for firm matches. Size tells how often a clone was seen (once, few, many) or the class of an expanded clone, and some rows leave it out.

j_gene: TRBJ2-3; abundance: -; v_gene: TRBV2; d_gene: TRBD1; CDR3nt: TGTGCCCTGGGGGTAGGACAGGGGCGGACAGATACGCAGTATTTT; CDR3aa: CALGVGQGRTDTQYF
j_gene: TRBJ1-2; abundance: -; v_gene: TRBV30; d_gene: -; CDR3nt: TGTGCCTGGAGTGTATGGGGCTATGGCTACACCTTC; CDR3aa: CAWSVWGYGYTF
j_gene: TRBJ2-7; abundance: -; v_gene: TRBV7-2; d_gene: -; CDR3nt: TGTGCCAGCAGCTTAGCGGCAGGGGTTGCCTACGAGCAGTACTTC; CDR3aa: CASSLAAGVAYEQYF
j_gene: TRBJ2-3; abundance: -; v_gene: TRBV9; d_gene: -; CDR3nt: TGTGCCAGCAGCGTAGGCGGGAGCACAGATACGCAGTATTTT; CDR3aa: CASSVGGSTDTQYF
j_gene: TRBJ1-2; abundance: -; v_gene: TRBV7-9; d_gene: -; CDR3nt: TGTGCCAGCAGCAAGACAGGCCTTGGTGGCTACACCTTC; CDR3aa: CASSKTGLGGYTF
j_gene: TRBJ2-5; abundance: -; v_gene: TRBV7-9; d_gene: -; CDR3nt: TGTGCCAGCAGCTTAGGCGGGTTGGAGACCCAGTACTTC; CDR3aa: CASSLGGLETQYF
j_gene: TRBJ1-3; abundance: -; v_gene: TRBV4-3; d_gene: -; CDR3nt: TGCGCCAGCAGCCAAGCCGGGAGGATGGCGGGAAACACCATATATTTT; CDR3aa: CASSQAGRMAGNTIYF
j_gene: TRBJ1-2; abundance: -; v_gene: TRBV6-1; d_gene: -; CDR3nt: TGTGCCAGCAGTGAACTTGGCGTTGGTGGCTACACCTTC; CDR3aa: CASSELGVGGYTF
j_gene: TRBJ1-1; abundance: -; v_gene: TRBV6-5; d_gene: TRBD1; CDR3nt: TGTGCCAGCAGTGGTACAGGGGGTTGGACTGAAGCTTTCTTT; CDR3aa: CASSGTGGWTEAFF
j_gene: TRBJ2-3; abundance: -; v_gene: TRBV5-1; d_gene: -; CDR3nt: TGCGCCAGCAGCTTGATGGATACGCAGTATTTT; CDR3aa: CASSLMDTQYF
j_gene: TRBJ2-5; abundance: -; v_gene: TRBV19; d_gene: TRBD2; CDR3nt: TGTGCCAGTAGTATAGGACTAGCGGCACTAAGGACCCAGTACTTC; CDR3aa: CASSIGLAALRTQYF
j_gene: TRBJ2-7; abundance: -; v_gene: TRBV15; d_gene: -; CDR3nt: TGTGCCACCAGCAGAGCGGACATGATCTACGAGCAGTACTTC; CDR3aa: CATSRADMIYEQYF
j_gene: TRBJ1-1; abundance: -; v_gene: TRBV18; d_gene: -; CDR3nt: TGTGCCAGCTCACCTCAGGGATCTGAAGCTTTCTTT; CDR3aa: CASSPQGSEAFF
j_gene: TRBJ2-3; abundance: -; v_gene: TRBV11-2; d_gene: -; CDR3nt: TGTGCCAGCAGCCTCTCCCCGCGCGGAGGCACAGATACGCAGTATTTT; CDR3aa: CASSLSPRGGTDTQYF
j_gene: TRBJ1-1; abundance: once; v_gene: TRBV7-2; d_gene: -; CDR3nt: TGTGCCAGCAGCCTCCAACCGGGCCCGGGGGCTGAAGCTTTCTTT; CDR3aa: CASSLQPGPGAEAFF
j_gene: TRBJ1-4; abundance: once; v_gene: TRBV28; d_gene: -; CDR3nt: TGTGCCAGCAGTGCCCTGAGGGGGGGAAACGATGAAAAACTGTTTTTT; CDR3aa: CASSALRGGNDEKLFF
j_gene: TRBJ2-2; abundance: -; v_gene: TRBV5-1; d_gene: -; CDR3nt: TGCGCCAGCAGCTGGGGGCCCGAGGACAGAAGGTTCACCGGGGAGCTGTTTTTT; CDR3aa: CASSWGPEDRRFTGELFF
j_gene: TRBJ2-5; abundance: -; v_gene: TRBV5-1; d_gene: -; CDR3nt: TGCGCCAGCAGCTTCTCACCCCAAGAGACCCAGTACTTC; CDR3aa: CASSFSPQETQYF
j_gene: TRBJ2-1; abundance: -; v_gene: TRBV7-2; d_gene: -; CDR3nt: TGTGCCAGCAGCTTTATGCTAGCGTTGGAAAATGAGCAGTTCTTC; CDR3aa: CASSFMLALENEQFF
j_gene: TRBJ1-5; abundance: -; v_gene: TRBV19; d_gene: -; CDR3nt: TGTGCCAGTAGTACAGAGGGTCTTGGCAATCAGCCCCAGCATTTT; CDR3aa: CASSTEGLGNQPQHF
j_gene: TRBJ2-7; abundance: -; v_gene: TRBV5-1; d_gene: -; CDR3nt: TGCGCCAGCAGCGTGGGACCCACGGCCCAGCAGTACTTC; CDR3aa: CASSVGPTAQQYF
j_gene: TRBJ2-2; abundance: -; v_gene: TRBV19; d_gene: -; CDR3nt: TGTGCCAGTAGTACCAGAGGACAGCTTAACACCGGGGAGCTGTTTTTT; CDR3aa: CASSTRGQLNTGELFF
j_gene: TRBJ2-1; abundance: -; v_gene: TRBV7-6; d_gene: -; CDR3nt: TGTGCCAGCAGCTTACGCCCGTCGATCGGCAATGAGCAGTTCTTC; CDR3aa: CASSLRPSIGNEQFF
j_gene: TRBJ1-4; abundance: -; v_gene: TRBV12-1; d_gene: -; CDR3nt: TGTGCCAGCAGCGCTAACCGACGGGGCTGGGATGAAAAACTGTTTTTT; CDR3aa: CASSANRRGWDEKLFF
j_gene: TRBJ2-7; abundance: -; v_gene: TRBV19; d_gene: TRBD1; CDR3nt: TGTGCCAGTAGTAAATACGGGACAGGGGACCACGAGCAGTACTTC; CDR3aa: CASSKYGTGDHEQYF
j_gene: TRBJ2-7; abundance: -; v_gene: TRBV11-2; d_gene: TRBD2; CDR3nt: TGTGCCAGCAGCCGTTTCGGGGGGGGCGGTCTCTCCCCCTACGAGCAGTACTTC; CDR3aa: CASSRFGGGGLSPYEQYF
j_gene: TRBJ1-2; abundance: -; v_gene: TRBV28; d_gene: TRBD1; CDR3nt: TGTGCCAGCAGTCTGTACAGGGGTTTTGGCTATGGCTACACCTTC; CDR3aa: CASSLYRGFGYGYTF
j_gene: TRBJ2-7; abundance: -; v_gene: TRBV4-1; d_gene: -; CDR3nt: TGCGCCAGCAGCCAAGTGGGGGTCCACGAGCAGTACTTC; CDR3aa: CASSQVGVHEQYF
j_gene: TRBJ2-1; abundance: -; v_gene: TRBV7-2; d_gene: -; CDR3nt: TGTGCCAGCAGCTTAGTCCTGATATCGACCAATAATGAGCAGTTCTTC; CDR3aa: CASSLVLISTNNEQFF
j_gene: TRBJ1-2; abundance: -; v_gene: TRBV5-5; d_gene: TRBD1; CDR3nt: TGTGCCAGCAGCTTCCGGACAGGGGATATCGGCTATGGCTACACCTTC; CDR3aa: CASSFRTGDIGYGYTF
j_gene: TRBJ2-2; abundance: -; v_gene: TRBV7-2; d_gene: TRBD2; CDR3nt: TGTGCCAGCAGCTCCCAAGCGGGGGAGACCGGGGAGCTGTTTTTT; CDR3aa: CASSSQAGETGELFF